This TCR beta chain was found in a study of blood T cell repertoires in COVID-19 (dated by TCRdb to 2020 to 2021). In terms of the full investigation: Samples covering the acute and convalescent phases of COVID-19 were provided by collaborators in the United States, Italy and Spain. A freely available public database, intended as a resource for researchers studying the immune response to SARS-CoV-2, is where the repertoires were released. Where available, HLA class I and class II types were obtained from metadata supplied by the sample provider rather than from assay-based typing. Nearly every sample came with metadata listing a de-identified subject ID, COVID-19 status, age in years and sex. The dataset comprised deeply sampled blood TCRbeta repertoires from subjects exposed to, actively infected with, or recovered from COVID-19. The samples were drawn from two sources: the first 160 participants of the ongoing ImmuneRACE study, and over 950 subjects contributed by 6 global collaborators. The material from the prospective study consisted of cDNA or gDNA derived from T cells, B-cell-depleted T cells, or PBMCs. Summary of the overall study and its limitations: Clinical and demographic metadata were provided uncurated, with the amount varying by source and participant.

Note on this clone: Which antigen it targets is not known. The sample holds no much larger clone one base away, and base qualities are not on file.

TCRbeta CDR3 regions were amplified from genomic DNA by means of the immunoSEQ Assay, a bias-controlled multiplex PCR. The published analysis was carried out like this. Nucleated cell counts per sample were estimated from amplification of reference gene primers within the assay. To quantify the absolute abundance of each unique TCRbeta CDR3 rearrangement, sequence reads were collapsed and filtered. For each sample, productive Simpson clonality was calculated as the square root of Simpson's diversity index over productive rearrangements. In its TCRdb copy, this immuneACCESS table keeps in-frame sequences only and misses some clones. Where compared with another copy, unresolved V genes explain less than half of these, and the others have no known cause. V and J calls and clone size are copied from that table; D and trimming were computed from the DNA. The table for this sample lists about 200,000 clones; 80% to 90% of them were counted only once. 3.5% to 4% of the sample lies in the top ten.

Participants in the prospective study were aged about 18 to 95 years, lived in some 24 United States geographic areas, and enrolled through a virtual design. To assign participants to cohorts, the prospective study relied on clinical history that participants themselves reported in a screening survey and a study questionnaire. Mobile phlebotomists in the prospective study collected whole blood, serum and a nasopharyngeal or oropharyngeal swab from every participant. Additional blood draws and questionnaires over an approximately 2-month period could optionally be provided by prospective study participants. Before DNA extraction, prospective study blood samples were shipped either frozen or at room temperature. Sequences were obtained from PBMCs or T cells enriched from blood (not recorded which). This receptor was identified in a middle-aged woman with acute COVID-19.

The sequenced DNA: TGTGCCAGCAGCCACAGGGGTACAGATACGCAGTATTTT. Translation gives CASSHRGTDTQYF. The chain was built from TRBV7-9 and TRBJ2-3; the junction holds 7 bases that match TRBD1. V ends up 5 bases short and J 3 bases short, with an unmatched junction base count of 2. From a lookup of the germline V gene (reference sequence), CDR1 and CDR2 are SEHNR and FQNEAQ. The CDR3 has 13 amino acids, counting the end cysteine and phenylalanine. CDR3 DNA is the only sequence kept; it has 39 bases, read in frame from the first base.